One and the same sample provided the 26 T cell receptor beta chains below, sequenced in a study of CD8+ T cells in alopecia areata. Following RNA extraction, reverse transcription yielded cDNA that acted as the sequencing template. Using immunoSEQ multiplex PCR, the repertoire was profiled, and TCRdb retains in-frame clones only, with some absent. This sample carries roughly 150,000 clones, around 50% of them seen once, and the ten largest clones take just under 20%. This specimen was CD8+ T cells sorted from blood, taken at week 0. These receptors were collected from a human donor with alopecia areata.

CDR3 protein: CATAPGGGQPQHF. The CDR3 nucleotides read TGTGCCACCGCTCCTGGGGGAGGGCAGCCCCAGCATTTT. This rearrangement joins TRBV15 to TRBJ1-5; TRBD1 might be the D (5 bases). CDR1 is LNHNV, CDR2 YYDKDF, per germline (reference sequence). The length of the CDR3 is 13 residues. V lost 8 bases, J lost 7 bases, and 15 bases lay in between.

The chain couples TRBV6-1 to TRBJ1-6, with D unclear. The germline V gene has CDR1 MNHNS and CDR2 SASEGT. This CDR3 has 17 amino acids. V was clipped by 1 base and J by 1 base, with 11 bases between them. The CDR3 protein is CASSEEGPGSYNSPLHF. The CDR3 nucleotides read TGTGCCAGCAGTGAAGAGGGCCCTGGGTCCTATAATTCACCCCTCCACTTT.

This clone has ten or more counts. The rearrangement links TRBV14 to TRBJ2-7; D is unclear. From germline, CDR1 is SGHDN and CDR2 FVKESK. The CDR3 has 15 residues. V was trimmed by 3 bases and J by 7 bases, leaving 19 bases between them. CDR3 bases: TGTGCCAGCAGCCACCATTCTACAATTCCTGGGGAGCAGTACTTC. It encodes CASSHHSTIPGEQYF.

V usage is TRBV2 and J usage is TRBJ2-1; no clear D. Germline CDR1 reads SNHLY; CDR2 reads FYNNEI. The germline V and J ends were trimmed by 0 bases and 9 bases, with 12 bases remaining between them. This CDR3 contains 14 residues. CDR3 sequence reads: CASSEAASGVEQFF. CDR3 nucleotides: TGTGCCAGCAGTGAAGCAGCCAGTGGGGTTGAGCAGTTCTTC.

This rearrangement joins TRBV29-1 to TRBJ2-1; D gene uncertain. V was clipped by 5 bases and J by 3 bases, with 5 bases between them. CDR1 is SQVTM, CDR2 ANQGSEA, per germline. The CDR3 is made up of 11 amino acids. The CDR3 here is CSVLVYNEQFF. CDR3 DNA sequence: TGCAGCGTTCTGGTCTACAATGAGCAGTTCTTC.

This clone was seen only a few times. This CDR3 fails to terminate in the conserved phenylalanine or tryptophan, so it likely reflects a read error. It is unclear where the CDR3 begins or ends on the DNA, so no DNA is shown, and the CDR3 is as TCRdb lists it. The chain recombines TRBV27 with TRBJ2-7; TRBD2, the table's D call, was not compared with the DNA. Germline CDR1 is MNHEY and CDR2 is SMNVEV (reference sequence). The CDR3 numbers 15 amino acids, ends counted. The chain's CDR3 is CASSPATQQAGPCFP.

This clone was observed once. The CDR3 loop reads CASSETPNREQYF. The CDR3 region has the DNA TGTGCCAGCAGTGAAACGCCGAACCGCGAGCAGTACTTC. The chain joins TRBV25-1 to TRBJ2-7, with D uncertain. The germline V gene has CDR1 MGHDK and CDR2 SYGVNS. Trimming cost V 2 bases and J 6 bases, with 11 bases left between them. This CDR3 is 13 amino acids long.

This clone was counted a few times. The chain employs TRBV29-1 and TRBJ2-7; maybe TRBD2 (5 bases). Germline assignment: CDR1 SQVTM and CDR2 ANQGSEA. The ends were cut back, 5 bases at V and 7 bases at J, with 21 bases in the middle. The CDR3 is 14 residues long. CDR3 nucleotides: TGCAGCGTTCTGGGTATGACCGGGGAAGGGGAGCAGTACTTC. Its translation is CSVLGMTGEGEQYF.

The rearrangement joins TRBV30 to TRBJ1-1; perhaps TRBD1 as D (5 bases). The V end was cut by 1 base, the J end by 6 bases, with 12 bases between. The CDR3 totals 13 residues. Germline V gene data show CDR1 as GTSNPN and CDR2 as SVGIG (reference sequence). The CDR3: CAWSDAGRAEAFF. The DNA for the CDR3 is TGTGCCTGGAGTGACGCAGGGAGGGCTGAAGCTTTCTTT.

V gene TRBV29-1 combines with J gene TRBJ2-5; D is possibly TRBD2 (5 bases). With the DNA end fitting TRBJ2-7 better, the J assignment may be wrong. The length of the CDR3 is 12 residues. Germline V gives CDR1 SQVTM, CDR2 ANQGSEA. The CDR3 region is CSVHASGNEQYF. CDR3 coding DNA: TGCAGCGTTCACGCGTCGGGGAACGAGCAGTACTTC.

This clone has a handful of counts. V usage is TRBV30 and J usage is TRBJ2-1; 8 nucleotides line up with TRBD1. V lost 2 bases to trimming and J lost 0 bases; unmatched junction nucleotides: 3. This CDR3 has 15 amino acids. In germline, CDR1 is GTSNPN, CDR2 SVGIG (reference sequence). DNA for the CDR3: TGTGCCTGGAGTACCGGGACAGGCTCCTACAATGAGCAGTTCTTC. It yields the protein CAWSTGTGSYNEQFF.

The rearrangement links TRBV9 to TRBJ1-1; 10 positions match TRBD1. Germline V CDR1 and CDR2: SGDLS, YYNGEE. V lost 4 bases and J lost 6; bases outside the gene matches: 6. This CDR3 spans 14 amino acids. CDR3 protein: CASSPPGQGSEAFF. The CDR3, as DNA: TGTGCCAGCAGCCCCCCGGGACAGGGGTCTGAAGCTTTCTTT.

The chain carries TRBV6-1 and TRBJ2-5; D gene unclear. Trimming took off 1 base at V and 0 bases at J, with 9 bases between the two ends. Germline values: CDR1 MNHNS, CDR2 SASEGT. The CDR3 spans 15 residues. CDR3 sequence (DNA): TGTGCCAGCAGTGAAGATGGACCTTACCAAGAGACCCAGTACTTC. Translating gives CASSEDGPYQETQYF.

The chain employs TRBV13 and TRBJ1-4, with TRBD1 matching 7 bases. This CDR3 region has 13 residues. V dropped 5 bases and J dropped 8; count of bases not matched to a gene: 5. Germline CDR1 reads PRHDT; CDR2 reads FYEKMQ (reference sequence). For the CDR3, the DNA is TGTGCCAGCAGCGCTGGGACAGCAGAAAAACTGTTTTTT. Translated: CASSAGTAEKLFF.

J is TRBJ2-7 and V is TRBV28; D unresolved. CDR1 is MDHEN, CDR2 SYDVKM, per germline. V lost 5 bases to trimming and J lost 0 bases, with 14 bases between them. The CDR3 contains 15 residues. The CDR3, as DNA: TGTGCCAGCAGTCCCTTTGGGTCATCCTCCTACGAGCAGTACTTC. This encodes CASSPFGSSSYEQYF.

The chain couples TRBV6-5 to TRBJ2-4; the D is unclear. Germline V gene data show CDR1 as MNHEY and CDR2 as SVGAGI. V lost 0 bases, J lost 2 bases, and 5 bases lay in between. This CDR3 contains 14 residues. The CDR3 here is CASSYSRTKNIQYF. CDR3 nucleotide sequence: TGTGCCAGCAGTTACTCCAGGACCAAAAACATTCAGTACTTC.

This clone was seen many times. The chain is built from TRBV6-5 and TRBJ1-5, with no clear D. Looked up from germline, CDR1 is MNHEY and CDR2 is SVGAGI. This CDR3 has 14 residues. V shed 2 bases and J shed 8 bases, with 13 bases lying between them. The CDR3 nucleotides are TGTGCCAGCAGTTACGCGGGGAACCTTGAGCCCCAGCATTTT. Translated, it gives CASSYAGNLEPQHF.

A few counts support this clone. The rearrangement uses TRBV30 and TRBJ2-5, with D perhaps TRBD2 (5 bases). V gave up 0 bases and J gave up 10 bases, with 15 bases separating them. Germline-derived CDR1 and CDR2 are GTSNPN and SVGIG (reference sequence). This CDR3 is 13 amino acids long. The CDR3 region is CAWSVRVPGDQYF. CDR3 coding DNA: TGTGCCTGGAGTGTACGGGTCCCCGGGGACCAGTACTTC.

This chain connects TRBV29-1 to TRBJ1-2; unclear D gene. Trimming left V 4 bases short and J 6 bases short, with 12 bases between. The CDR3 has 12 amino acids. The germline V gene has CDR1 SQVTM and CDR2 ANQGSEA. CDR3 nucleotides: TGCAGCGTTGTGGGGTCTGAAGATGGCTACACCTTC. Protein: CSVVGSEDGYTF.

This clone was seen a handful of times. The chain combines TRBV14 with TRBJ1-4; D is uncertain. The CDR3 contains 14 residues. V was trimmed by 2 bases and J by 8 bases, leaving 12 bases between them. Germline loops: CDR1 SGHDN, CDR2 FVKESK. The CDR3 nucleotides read TGTGCCAGCAGCCAATGGGGATTAGGCGAAAAACTGTTTTTT. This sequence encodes CASSQWGLGEKLFF.

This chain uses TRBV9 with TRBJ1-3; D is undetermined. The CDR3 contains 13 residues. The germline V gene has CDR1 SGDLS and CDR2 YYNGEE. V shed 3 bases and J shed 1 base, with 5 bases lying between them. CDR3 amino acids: CASSEASGNTIYF. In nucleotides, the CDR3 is TGTGCCAGCAGCGAGGCTTCTGGAAACACCATATATTTT.

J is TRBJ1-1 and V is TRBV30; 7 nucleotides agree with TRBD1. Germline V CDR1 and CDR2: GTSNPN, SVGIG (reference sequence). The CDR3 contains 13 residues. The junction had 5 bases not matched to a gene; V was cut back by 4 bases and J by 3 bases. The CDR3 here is CAWMRDRDTEAFF. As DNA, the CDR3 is TGTGCCTGGATGCGCGACAGGGACACTGAAGCTTTCTTT.

CDR3 DNA sequence: TGTGCCAGCAGCCATCTGGGGGGGAACACTGAAGCTTTCTTT. Translated, it gives CASSHLGGNTEAFF. This sequence joins TRBV7-2 and TRBJ1-1; possible D gene TRBD1, 5 bases. This CDR3 is 14 amino acids long. The germline gives CDR1 SGHTA, CDR2 FQGNSA. Trimming removed 5 bases at V and 1 base at J, with 11 bases between.

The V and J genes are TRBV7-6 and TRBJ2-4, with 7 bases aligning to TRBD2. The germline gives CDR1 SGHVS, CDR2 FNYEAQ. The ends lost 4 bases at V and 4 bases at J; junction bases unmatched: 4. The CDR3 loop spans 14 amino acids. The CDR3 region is CASSSREGKNIQYF. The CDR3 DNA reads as TGTGCCAGCAGCTCCAGGGAGGGGAAAAACATTCAGTACTTC.

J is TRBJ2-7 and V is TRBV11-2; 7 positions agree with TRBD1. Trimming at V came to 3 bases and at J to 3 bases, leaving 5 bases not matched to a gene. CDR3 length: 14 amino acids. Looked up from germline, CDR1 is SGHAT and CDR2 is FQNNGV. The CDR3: CASSLTGINYEQYF. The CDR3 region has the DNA TGTGCCAGCAGCTTGACAGGGATCAACTACGAGCAGTACTTC.

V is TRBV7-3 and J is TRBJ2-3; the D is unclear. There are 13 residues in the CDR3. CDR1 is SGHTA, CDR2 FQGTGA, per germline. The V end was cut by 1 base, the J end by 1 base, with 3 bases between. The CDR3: CASSLIGTDTQYF. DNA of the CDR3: TGTGCCAGCAGCTTAATCGGCACAGATACGCAGTATTTT.